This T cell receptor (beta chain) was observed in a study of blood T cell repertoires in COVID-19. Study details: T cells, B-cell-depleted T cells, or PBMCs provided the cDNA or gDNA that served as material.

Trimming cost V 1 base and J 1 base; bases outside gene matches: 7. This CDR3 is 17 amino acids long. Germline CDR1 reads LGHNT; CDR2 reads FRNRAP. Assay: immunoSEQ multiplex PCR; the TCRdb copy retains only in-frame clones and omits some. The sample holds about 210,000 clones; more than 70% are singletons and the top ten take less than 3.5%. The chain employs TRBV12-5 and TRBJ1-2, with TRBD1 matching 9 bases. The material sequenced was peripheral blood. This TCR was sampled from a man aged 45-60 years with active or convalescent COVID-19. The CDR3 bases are TGTGCTAGTGGTTTGGAGCTTCCGGGACAGGGTAACTATGGCTACACCTTC. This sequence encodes CASGLELPGQGNYGYTF.